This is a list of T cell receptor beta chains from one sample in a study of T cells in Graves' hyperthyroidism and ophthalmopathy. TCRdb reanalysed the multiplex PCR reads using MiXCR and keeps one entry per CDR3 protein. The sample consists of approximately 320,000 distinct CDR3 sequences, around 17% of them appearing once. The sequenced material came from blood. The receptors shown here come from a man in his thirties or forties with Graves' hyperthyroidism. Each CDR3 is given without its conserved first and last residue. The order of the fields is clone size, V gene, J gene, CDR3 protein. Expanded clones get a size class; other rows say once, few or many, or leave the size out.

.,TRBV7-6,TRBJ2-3,ASSPRTLDLDTQY
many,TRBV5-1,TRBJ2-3,ASSLWEAEDTQY
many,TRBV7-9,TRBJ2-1,ASSPRGTAGNEQF
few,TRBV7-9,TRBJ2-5,ASSLRPGGEQETQY
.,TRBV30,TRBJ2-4,AWAVADIQY
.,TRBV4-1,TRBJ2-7,ASSPALWLFNEQY
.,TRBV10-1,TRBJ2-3,ASSTGRTDTQY
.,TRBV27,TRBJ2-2,ASSFAPGLTGELF
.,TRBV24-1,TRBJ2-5,ATSDGGTVETQY
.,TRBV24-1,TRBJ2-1,ATSDSSGRGNEQF
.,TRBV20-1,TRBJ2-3,SATSGTEALDTQY
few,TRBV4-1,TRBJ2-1,ASSQANLVSFDEQF
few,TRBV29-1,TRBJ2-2,SVEGLGQGRTGELF